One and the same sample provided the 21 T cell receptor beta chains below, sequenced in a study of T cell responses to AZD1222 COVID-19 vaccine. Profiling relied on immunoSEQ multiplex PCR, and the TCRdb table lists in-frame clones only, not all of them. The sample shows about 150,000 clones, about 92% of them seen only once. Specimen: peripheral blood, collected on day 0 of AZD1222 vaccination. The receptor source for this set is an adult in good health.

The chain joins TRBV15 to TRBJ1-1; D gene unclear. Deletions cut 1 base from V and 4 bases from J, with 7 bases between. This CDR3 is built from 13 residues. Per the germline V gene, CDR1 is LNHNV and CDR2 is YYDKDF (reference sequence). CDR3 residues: CATSRVSGTEAFF. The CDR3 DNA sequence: TGTGCCACCAGCAGAGTCAGCGGCACTGAAGCTTTCTTT. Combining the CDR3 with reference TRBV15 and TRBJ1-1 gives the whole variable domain DAMVIQNPRYQVTQFGKPVTLSCSQTLNHNVMYWYQQKSSQAPKLLFHYYDKDFNNEADTPDNFQSRRPNTSFCFLDIRSPGLGDTAMYLCATSRVSGTEAFFGQGTRLTVV.

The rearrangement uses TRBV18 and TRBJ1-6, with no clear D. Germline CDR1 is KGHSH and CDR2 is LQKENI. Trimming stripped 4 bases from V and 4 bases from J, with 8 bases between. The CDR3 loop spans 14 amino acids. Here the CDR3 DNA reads TGTGCCAGCTCACGGACCGAGTATAATTCACCCCTCCACTTT. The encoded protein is CASSRTEYNSPLHF.

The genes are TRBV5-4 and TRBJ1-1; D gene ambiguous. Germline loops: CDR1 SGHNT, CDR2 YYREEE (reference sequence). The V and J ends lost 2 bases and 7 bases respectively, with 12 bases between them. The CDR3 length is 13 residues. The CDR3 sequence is CASSLWGGGEAFF. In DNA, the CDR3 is TGTGCCAGCAGCTTATGGGGAGGAGGTGAAGCTTTCTTT.

The CDR3 nucleotides read TGCGCCAGCAGCCAATCCCCTAGCACAGATACGCAGTATTTT. Protein product: CASSQSPSTDTQYF. The chain combines TRBV4-3 with TRBJ2-3, with D uncertain. Germline CDR1 is LGHNA and CDR2 is YSLEER. The CDR3 consists of 14 residues. Trimming stripped 2 bases from V and 0 bases from J, with 6 bases between.

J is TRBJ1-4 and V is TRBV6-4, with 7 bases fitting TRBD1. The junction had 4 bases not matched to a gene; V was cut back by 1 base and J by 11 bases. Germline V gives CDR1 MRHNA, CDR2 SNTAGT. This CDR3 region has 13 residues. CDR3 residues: CASSDLSGGKLFF. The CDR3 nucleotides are TGTGCCAGCAGTGACTTGTCAGGGGGGAAACTGTTTTTT.

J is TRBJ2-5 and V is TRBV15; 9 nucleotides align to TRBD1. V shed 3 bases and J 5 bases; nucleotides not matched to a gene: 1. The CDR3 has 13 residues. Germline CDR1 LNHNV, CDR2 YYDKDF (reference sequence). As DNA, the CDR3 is TGTGCCACCAGCAGGGACAGGGGTGAGACCCAGTACTTC. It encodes CATSRDRGETQYF.

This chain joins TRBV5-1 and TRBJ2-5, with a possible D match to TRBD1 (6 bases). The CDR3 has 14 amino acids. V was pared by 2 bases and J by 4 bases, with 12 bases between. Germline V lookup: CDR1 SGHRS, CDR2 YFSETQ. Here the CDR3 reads CASSLQGTGETQYF. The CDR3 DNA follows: TGCGCCAGCAGCTTACAGGGAACTGGAGAGACCCAGTACTTC. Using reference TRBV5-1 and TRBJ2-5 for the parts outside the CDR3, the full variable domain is KAGVTQTPRYLIKTRGQQVTLSCSPISGHRSVSWYQQTPGQGLQFLFEYFSETQRNKGNFPGRFSGRQFSNSRSEMNVSTLELGDSALYLCASSLQGTGETQYFGPGTRLLVL.

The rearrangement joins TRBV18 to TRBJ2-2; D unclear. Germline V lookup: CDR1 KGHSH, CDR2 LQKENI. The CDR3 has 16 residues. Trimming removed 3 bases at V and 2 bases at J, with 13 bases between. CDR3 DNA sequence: TGTGCCAGCTCACCTTATACACAATATAACACCGGGGAGCTGTTTTTT. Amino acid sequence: CASSPYTQYNTGELFF. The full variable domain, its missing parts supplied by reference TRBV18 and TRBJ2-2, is NAGVMQNPRHLVRRRGQEARLRCSPMKGHSHVYWYRQLPEEGLKFMVYLQKENIIDESGMPKERFSAEFPKEGPSILRIQQVVRGDSAAYFCASSPYTQYNTGELFFGEGSRLTVL.

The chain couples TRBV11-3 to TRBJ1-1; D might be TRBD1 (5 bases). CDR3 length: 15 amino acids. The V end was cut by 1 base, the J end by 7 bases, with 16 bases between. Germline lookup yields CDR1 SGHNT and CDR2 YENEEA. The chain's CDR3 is CASSLGRQYSDEAFF. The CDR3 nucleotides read TGTGCCAGCAGCTTAGGGCGACAGTATTCAGATGAAGCTTTCTTT.

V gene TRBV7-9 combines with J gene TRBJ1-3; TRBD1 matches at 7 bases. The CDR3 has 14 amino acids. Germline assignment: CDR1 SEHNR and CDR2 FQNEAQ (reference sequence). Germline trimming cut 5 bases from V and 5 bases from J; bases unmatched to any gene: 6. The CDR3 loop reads CASSTRQGRNTIYF. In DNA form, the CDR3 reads TGTGCCAGCAGCACCCGACAGGGAAGAAACACCATATATTTT.

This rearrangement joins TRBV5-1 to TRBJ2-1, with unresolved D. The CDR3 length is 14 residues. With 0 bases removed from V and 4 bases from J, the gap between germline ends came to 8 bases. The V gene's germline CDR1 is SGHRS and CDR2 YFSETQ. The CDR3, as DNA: TGCGCCAGCAGCTTGGGCGCAGAATACAATGAGCAGTTCTTC. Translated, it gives CASSLGAEYNEQFF.

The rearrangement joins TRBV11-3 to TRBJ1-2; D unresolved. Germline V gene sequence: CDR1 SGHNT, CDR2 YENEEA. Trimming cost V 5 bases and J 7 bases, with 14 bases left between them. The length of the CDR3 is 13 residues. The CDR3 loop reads CASSPHEGSGYTF. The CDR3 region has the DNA TGTGCCAGCAGCCCCCATGAGGGCTCTGGCTACACCTTC. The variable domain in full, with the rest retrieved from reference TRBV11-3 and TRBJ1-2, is EAGVVQSPRYKIIEKKQPVAFWCNPISGHNTLYWYLQNLGQGPELLIRYENEEAVDDSQLPKDRFSAERLKGVDSTLKIQPAELGDSAVYLCASSPHEGSGYTFGSGTRLTVV.

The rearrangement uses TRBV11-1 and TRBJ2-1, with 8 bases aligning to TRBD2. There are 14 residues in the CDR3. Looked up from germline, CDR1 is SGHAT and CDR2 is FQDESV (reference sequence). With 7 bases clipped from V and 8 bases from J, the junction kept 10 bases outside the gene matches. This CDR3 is CASTDDGLAHEQFF. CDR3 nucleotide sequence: TGTGCCAGCACCGACGATGGACTAGCCCATGAGCAGTTCTTC.

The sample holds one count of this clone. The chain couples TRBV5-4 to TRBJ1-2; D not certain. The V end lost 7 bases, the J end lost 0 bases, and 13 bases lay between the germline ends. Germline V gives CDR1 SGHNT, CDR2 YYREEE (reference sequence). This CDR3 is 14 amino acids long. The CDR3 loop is CASGLESSNYGYTF. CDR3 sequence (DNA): TGTGCCAGCGGATTAGAAAGCTCTAACTATGGCTACACCTTC.

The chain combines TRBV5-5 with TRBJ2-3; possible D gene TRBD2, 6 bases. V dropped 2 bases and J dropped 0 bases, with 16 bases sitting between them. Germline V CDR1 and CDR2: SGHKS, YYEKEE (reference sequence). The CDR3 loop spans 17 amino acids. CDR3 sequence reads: CASSFFYGGASTDTQYF. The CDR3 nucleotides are TGTGCCAGCAGCTTTTTTTACGGCGGGGCTAGCACAGATACGCAGTATTTT. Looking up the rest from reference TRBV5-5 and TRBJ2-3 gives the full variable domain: DAGVTQSPTHLIKTRGQQVTLRCSPISGHKSVSWYQQVLGQGPQFIFQYYEKEERGRGNFPDRFSARQFPNYSSELNVNALLLGDSALYLCASSFFYGGASTDTQYFGPGTRLTVL.

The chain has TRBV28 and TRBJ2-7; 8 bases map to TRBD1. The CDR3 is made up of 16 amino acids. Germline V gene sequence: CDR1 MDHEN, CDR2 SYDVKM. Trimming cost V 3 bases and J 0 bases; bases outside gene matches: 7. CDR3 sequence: CASSFLRTGFSYEQYF. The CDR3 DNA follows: TGTGCCAGCAGTTTTTTACGGACAGGGTTCTCCTACGAGCAGTACTTC. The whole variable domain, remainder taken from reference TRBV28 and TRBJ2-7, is DVKVTQSSRYLVKRTGEKVFLECVQDMDHENMFWYRQDPGLGLRLIYFSYDVKMKEKGDIPEGYSVSREKKERFSLILESASTNQTSMYLCASSFLRTGFSYEQYFGPGTRLTVT.

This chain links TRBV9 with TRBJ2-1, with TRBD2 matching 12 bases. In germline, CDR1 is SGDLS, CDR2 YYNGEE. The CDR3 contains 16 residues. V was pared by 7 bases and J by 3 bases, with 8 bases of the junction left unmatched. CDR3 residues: CASDASGGVIYNEQFF. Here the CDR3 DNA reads TGTGCCAGCGACGCTAGCGGGGGGGTCATCTACAATGAGCAGTTCTTC.

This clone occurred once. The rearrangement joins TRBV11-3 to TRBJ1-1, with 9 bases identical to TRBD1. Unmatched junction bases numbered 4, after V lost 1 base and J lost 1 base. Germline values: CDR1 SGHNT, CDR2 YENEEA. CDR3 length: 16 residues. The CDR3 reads CASSLGTGVWNTEAFF. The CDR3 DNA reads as TGTGCCAGCAGCTTAGGGACAGGGGTTTGGAACACTGAAGCTTTCTTT.

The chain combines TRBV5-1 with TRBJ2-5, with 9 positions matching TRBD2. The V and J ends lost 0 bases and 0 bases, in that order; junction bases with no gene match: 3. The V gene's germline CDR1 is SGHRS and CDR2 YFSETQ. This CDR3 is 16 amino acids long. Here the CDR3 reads CASSLGSGGDQETQYF. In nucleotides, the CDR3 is TGCGCCAGCAGCTTGGGTAGCGGGGGAGACCAAGAGACCCAGTACTTC.

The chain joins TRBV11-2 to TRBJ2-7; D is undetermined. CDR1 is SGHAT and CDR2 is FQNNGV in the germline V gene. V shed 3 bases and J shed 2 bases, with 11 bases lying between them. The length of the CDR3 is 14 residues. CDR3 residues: CASSFRQPAYEQYF. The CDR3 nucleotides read TGTGCCAGCAGCTTTAGGCAGCCCGCCTACGAGCAGTACTTC.

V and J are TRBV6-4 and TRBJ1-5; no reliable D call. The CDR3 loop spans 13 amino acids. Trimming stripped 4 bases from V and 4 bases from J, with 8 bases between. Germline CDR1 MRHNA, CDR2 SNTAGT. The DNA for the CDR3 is TGTGCCAGCAGTGCGGGATTAAATCAGCCCCAGCATTTT. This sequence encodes CASSAGLNQPQHF.